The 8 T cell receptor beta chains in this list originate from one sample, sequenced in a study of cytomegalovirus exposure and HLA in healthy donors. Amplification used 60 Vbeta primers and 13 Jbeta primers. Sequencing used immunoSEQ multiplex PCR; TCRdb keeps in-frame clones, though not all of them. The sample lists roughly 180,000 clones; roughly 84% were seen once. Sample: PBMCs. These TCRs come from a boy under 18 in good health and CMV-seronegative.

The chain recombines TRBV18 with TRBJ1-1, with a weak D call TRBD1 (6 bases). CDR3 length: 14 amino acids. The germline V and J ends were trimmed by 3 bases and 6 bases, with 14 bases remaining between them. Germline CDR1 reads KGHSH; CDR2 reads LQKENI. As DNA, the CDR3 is TGTGCCAGCTCACCTTCGCAGGGGAGGGCTGAAGCTTTCTTT. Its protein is CASSPSQGRAEAFF.

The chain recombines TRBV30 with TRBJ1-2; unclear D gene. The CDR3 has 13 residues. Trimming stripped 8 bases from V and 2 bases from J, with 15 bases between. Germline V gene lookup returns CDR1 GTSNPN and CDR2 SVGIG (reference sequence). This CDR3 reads CARVGESNYGYTF. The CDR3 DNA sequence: TGTGCCCGGGTTGGGGAGTCAAACTATGGCTACACCTTC.

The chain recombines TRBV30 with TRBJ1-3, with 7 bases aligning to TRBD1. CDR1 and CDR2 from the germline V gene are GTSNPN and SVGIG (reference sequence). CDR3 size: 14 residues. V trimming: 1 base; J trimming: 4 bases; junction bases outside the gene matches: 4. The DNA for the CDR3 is TGTGCCTGGAGTGCGACAGGGTACGGAAACACCATATATTTT. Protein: CAWSATGYGNTIYF.

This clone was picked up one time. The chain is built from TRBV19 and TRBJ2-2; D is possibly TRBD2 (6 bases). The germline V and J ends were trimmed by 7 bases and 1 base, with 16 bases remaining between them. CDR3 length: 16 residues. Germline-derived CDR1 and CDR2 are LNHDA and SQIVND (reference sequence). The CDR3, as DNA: TGTGCCAGTATGGACGTGGCTAGCGAGAACACCGGGGAGCTGTTTTTT. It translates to CASMDVASENTGELFF.

The CDR3 DNA is TGTGCCAGCAGCCAAGATACCGGGGGACAGGGTGACTATGGCTACACCTTC. Its protein is CASSQDTGGQGDYGYTF. The rearrangement uses TRBV4-2 and TRBJ1-2; 9 positions agree with TRBD1. This CDR3 contains 17 residues. Germline CDR1 LGHNA, CDR2 YNFKEQ. The V gene end was trimmed by 0 bases and the J gene end by 3 bases; junction bases not matched to a gene: 8.

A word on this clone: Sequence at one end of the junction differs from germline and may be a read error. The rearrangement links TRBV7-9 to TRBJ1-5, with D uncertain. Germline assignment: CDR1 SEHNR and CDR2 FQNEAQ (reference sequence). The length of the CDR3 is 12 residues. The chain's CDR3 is CSSSLSNQPQHF. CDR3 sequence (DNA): TGTTCCAGCAGTCTCAGCAATCAGCCCCAGCATTTT.

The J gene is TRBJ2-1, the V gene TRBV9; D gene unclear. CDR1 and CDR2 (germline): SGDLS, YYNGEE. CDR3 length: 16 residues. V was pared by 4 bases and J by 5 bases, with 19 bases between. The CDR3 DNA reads TGTGCCAGCAGCCGCATAACCGTCGGGTTGAACAATGAGCAGTTCTTC. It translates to CASSRITVGLNNEQFF. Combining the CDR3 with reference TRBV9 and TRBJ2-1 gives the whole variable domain DSGVTQTPKHLITATGQRVTLRCSPRSGDLSVYWYQQSLDQGLQFLIQYYNGEERAKGNILERFSAQQFPDLHSELNLSSLELGDSALYFCASSRITVGLNNEQFFGPGTRLTVL.

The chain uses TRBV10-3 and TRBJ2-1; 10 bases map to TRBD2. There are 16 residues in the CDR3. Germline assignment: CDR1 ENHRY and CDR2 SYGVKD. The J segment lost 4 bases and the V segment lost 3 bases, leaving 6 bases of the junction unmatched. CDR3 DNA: TGTGCCATCAGTGAAACGCCTAGCGGGGGTTACAATGAGCAGTTCTTC. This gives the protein CAISETPSGGYNEQFF.